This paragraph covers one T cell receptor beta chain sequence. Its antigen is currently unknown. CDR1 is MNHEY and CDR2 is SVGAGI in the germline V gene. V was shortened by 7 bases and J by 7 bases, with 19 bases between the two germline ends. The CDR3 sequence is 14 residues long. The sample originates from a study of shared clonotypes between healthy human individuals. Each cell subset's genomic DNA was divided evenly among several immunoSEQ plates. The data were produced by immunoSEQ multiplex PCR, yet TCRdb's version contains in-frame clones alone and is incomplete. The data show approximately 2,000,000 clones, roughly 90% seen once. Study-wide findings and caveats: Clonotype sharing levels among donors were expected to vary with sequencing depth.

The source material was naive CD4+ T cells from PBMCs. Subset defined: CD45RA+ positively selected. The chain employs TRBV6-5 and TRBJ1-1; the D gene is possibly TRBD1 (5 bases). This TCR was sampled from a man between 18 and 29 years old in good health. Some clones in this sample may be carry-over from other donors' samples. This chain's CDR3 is CASKPGGLPNEAFF. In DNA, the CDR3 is TGTGCCAGCAAACCCGGGGGGTTACCTAATGAAGCTTTCTTT.